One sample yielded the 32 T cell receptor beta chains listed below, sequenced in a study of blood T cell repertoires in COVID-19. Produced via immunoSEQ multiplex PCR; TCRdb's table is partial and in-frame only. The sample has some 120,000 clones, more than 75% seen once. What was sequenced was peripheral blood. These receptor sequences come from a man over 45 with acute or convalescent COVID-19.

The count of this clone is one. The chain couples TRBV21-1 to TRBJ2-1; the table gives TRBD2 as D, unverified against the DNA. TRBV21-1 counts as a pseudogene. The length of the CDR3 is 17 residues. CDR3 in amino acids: CASSKRRRLAGDGEQFF. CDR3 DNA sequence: TGTGCCAGCAGCAAAAGACGCAGACTAGCGGGAGACGGTGAGCAGTTCTTC.

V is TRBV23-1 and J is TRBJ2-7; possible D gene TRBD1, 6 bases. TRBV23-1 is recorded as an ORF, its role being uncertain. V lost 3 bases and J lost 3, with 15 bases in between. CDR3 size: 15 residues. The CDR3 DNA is TGCGCCAGCAGTCACTTGGGACAAAGAGACTACGAGCAGTACTTC. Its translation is CASSHLGQRDYEQYF.

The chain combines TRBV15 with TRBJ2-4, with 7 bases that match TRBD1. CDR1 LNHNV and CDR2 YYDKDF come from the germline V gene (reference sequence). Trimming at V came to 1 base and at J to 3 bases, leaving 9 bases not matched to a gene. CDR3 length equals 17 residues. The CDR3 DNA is TGTGCCACCAGCAGAGTGTTACAGGGGTTTGACAAAAACATTCAGTACTTC. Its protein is CATSRVLQGFDKNIQYF.

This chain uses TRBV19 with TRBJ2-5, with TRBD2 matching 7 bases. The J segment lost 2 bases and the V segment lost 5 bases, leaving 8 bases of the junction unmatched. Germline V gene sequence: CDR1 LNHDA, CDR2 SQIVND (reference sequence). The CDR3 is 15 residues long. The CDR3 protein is CASSPRGGPQETQYF. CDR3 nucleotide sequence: TGTGCCAGTAGTCCCCGCGGGGGTCCACAAGAGACCCAGTACTTC.

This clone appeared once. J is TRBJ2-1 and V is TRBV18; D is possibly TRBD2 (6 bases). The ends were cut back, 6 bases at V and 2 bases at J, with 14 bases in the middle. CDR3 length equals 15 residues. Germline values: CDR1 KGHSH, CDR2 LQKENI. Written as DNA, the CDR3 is TGTGCCAGCTCGCCGCTAGCGACAACCTACAATGAGCAGTTCTTC. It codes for CASSPLATTYNEQFF.

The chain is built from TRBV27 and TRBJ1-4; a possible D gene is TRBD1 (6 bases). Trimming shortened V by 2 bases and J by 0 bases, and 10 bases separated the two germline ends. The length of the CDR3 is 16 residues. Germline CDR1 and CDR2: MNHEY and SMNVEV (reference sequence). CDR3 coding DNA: TGTGCCAGCAGTTTACTGGGGGCTACAACTAATGAAAAACTGTTTTTT. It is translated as CASSLLGATTNEKLFF.

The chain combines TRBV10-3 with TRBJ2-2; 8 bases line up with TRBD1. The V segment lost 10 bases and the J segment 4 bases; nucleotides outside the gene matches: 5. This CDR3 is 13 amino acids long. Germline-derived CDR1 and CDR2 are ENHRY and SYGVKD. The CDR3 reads CATGGSGTGELFF. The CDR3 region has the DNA TGTGCCACAGGGGGCTCGGGCACCGGGGAGCTGTTTTTT.

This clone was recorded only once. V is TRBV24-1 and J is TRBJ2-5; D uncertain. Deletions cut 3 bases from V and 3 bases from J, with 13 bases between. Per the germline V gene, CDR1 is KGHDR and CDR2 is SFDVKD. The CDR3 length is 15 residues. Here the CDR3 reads CATSDPAVPKETQYF. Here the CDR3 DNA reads TGTGCCACCAGTGATCCGGCGGTGCCCAAAGAGACCCAGTACTTC.

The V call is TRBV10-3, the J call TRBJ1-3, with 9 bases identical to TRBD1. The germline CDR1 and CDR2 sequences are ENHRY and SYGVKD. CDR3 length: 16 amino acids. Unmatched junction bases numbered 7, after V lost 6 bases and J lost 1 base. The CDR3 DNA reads TGTGCCATCAGGCTAGGACAGGGGAGTTCTGGAAACACCATATATTTT. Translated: CAIRLGQGSSGNTIYF.

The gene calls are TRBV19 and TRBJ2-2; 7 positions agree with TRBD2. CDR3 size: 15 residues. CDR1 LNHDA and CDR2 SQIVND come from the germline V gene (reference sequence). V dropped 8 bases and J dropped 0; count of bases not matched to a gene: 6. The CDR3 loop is CASAWGRANTGELFF. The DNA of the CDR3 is TGTGCCAGTGCATGGGGGAGGGCGAACACCGGGGAGCTGTTTTTT.

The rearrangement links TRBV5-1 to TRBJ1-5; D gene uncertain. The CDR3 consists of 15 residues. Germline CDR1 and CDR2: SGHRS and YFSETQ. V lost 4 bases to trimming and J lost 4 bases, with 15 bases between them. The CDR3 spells CASSPGAYQNQPQHF. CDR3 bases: TGCGCCAGCAGCCCCGGAGCCTATCAAAATCAGCCCCAGCATTTT.

The CDR3 DNA is TGTGCCAGCAGCAAAGGGACAGGGCCGAGAGGGGTCAACTATGGCTACACCTTC. Translated, it gives CASSKGTGPRGVNYGYTF. The rearrangement links TRBV21-1 to TRBJ1-2; TRBD1 is taken as the D call from the table, unchecked against the DNA. TRBV21-1 counts as a pseudogene. This CDR3 is built from 18 residues.

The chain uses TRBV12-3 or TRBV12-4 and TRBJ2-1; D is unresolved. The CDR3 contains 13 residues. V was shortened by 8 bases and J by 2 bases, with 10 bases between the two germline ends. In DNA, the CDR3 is TGTGCCAGCGCAGCGTCTACCTACAATGAGCAGTTCTTC. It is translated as CASAASTYNEQFF.

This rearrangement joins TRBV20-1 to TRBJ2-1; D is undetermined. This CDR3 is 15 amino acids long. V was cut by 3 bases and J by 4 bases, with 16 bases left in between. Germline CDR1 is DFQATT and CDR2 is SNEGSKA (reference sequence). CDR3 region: CSASGSAEPYNEQFF. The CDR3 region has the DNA TGCAGTGCTAGTGGTTCGGCGGAGCCGTACAATGAGCAGTTCTTC.

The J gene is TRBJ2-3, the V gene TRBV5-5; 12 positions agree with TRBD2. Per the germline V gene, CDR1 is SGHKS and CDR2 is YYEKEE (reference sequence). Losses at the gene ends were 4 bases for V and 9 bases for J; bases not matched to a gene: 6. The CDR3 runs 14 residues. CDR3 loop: CASSPATSGRTQYF. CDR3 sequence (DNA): TGTGCCAGCAGCCCCGCGACTAGCGGGAGAACGCAGTATTTT.

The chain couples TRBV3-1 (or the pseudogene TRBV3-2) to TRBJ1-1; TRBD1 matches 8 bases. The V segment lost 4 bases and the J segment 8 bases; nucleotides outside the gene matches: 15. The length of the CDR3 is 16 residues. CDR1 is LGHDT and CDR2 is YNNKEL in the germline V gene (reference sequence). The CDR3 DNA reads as TGTGCCAGCAGCCGACCCCTATTCGGACAGGGTAGAGAAGCTTTCTTT. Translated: CASSRPLFGQGREAFF.

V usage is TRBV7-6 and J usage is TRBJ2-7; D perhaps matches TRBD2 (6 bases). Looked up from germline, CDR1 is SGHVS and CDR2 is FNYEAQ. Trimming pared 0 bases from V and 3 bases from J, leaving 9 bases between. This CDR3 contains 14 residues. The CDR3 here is CASSLAASVYEQYF. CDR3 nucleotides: TGTGCCAGCAGCTTAGCGGCTAGCGTCTACGAGCAGTACTTC. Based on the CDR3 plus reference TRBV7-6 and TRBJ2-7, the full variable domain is GAGVSQSPRYKVTKRGQDVALRCDPISGHVSLYWYRQALGQGPEFLTYFNYEAQQDKSGLPNDRFSAERPEGSISTLTIQRTEQRDSAMYRCASSLAASVYEQYFGPGTRLTVT.

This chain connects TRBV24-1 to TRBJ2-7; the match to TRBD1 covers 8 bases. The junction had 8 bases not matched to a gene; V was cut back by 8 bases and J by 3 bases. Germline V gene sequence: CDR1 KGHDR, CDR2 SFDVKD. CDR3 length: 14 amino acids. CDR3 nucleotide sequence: TGTGCCACCACCCTGAGGGACAGGATCTACGAGCAGTACTTC. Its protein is CATTLRDRIYEQYF.

As DNA, the CDR3 is TGTGCCAGCCGTAGGGGGGGCCTATCCTACGAGCAGTACTTC. Protein: CASRRGGLSYEQYF. The chain couples TRBV6-6 to TRBJ2-7; perhaps TRBD2 as D (7 bases). V lost 8 bases and J 1 base, leaving 15 bases between the germline ends. Germline assignment: CDR1 MNHNY and CDR2 SVGAGI (reference sequence). This CDR3 contains 14 residues.

CDR3 nucleotides: TGCGCCAGCAGTGAGGGCGGGAGTTTCCACGAGCAGTACTTC. It codes for CASSEGGSFHEQYF. The J gene is TRBJ2-7, the V gene TRBV10-1; 7 bases line up with TRBD2. The CDR3 spans 14 residues. The ends lost 2 bases at V and 5 bases at J; junction bases unmatched: 6. The germline CDR1 and CDR2 sequences are WNHNN and SYGVQD (reference sequence).

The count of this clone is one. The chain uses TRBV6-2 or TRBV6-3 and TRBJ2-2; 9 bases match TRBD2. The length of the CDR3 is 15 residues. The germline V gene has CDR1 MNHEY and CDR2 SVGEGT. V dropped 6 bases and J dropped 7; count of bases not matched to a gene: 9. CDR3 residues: CASSRSSGIGGELFF. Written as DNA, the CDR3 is TGTGCCAGCAGCCGCTCTAGCGGGATAGGCGGGGAGCTGTTTTTT.

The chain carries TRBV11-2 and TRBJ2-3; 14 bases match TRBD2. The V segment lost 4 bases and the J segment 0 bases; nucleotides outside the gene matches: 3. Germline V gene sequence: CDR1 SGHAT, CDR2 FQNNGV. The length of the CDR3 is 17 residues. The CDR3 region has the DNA TGTGCCAGCAGCTGGACTAGCGGGAGGACGAGCACAGATACGCAGTATTTT. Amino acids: CASSWTSGRTSTDTQYF. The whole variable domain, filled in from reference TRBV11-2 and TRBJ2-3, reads EAGVAQSPRYKIIEKRQSVAFWCNPISGHATLYWYQQILGQGPKLLIQFQNNGVVDDSQLPKDRFSAERLKGVDSTLKIQPAKLEDSAVYLCASSWTSGRTSTDTQYFGPGTRLTVL.

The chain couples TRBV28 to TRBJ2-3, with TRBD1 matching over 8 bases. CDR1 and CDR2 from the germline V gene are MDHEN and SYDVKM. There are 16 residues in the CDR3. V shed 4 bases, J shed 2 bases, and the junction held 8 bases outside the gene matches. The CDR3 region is CASSSPGGTSTDTQYF. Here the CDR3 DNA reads TGTGCCAGCAGTTCCCCAGGGGGCACATCCACAGATACGCAGTATTTT.

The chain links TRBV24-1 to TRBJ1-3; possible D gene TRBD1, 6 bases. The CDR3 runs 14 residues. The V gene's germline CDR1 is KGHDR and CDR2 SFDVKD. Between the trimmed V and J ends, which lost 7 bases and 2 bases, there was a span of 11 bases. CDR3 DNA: TGTGCCACCAGCTCCGGGACACCTGGAAACACCATATATTTT. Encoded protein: CATSSGTPGNTIYF.

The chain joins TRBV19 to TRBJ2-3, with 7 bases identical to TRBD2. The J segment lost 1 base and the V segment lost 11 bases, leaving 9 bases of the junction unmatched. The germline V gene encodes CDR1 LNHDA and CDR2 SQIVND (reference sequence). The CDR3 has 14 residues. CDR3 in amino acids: CARVAGVGTDTQYF. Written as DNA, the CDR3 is TGTGCCCGAGTTGCGGGAGTCGGCACAGATACGCAGTATTTT.

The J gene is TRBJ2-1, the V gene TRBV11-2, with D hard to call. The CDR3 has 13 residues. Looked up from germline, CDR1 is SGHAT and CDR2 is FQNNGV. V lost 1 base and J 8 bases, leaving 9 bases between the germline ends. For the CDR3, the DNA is TGTGCCAGCAGCTTAGCACAGTTGTATGAGCAGTTCTTC. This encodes CASSLAQLYEQFF.

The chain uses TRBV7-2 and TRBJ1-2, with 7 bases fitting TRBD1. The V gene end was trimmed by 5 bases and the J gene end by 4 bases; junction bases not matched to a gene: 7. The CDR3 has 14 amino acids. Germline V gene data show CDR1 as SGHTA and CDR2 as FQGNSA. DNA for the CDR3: TGTGCCAGCAGCCAAGCGGCAGGGGGCTATGGCTACACCTTC. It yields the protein CASSQAAGGYGYTF.

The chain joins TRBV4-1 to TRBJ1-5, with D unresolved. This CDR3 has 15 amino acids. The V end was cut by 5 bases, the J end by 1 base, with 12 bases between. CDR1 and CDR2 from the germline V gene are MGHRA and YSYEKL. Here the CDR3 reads CASSFEGSSNQPQHF. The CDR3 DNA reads TGCGCCAGCAGCTTCGAAGGGAGCAGCAATCAGCCCCAGCATTTT.

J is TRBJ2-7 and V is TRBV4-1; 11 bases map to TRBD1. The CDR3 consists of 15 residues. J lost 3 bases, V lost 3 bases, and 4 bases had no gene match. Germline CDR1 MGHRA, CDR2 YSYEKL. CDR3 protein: CASSHPGQGDYEQYF. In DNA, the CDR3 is TGCGCCAGCAGCCACCCGGGACAGGGGGACTACGAGCAGTACTTC.

The chain's CDR3 is CASSIYRGEQYF. CDR3 nucleotide sequence: TGTGCCAGCAGCATATACAGGGGCGAGCAGTACTTC. The J gene is TRBJ2-7, the V gene TRBV7-6, with TRBD1 identical over 7 bases. Germline CDR1 and CDR2: SGHVS and FNYEAQ. The CDR3 extends over 12 amino acids. V was pared by 5 bases and J by 6 bases, with 4 bases of the junction left unmatched.

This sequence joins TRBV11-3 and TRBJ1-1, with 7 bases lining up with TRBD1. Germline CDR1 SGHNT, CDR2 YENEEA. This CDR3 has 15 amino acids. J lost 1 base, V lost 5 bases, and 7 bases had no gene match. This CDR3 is CASSPGGTENTEAFF. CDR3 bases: TGTGCCAGCAGCCCGGGGGGGACAGAGAACACTGAAGCTTTCTTT.

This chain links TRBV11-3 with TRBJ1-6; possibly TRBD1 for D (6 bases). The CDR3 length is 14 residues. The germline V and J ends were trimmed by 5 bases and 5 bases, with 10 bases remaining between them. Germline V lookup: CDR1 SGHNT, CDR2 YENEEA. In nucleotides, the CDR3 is TGTGCCAGCAGCCAAGGACAGAATAATTCACCCCTCCACTTT. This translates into CASSQGQNNSPLHF.